The 4 T cell receptor beta chains below were found in one sample sequenced in a study of shared clonotypes between healthy human individuals. Sequencing used immunoSEQ multiplex PCR; TCRdb keeps in-frame clones, though not all of them. The profile shows approximately 2.3 million clones, more than 80% of them singletons. The sample comprised naive CD4+ T cells from PBMCs. The sample's subset: CD45RA+ positively selected. The source is a man younger than 30 in good health. Some clones in this sample may be carry-over from other donors' samples.

The V call is TRBV7-2, the J call TRBJ2-7; D is possibly TRBD2 (6 bases). CDR1 is SGHTA and CDR2 is FQGNSA in the germline V gene. The CDR3 spans 11 residues. Trimming shortened V by 3 bases and J by 6 bases, and 6 bases separated the two germline ends. The CDR3 DNA is TGTGCCAGCAGCTTCGGGAGCGAGCAGTACTTC. Protein: CASSFGSEQYF.

The chain employs TRBV29-1 and TRBJ2-3, with D perhaps matching TRBD1 or TRBD2 (5 bases each). V was pared by 6 bases and J by 2 bases, with 18 bases between. This CDR3 is 15 amino acids long. Germline CDR1 reads SQVTM; CDR2 reads ANQGSEA. The CDR3 spells CSVATGLGDTDTQYF. The CDR3 coding sequence is TGCAGCGTCGCGACCGGTTTGGGGGACACAGATACGCAGTATTTT.

V is TRBV7-9 and J is TRBJ2-2, with a weak D call TRBD1 (5 bases). The CDR3 is 15 residues long. The V end was cut by 0 bases, the J end by 4 bases, with 9 bases between. Germline values: CDR1 SEHNR, CDR2 FQNEAQ (reference sequence). The CDR3 spells CASSLARVITGELFF. Written as DNA, the CDR3 is TGTGCCAGCAGCTTAGCCAGGGTAATCACCGGGGAGCTGTTTTTT.

This clone was counted a few times. The V and J genes are TRBV4-1 and TRBJ2-2, with D tentatively TRBD2 (6 bases). V was clipped by 2 bases and J by 3 bases, with 13 bases between them. The CDR3 runs to 16 residues. The germline CDR1 and CDR2 sequences are MGHRA and YSYEKL. For the CDR3, the DNA is TGCGCCAGCAGCCAACAGGGCGGGACTCACACCGGGGAGCTGTTTTTT. It encodes CASSQQGGTHTGELFF.